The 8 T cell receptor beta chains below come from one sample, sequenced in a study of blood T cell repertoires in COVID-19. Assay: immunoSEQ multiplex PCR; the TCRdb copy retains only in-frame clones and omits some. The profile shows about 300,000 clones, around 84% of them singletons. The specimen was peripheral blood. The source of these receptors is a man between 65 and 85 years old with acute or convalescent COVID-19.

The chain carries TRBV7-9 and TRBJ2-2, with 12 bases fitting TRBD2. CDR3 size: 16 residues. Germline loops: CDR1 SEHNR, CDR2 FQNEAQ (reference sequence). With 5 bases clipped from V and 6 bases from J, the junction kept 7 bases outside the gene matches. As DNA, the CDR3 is TGTGCCAGCAGCAAACTAGCGGGGGGTTTCGCCGGGGAGCTGTTTTTT. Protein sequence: CASSKLAGGFAGELFF.

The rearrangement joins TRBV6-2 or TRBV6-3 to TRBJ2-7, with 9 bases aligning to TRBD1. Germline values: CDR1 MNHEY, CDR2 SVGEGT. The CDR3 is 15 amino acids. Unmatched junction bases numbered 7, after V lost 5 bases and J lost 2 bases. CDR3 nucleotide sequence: TGTGCCAGCAGTAACCCGGGACAGGGAACCTACGAGCAGTACTTC. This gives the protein CASSNPGQGTYEQYF.

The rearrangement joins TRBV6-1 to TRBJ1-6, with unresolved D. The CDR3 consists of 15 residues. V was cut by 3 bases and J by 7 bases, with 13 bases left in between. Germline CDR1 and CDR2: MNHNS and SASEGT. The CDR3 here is CASSEQRVGNSPLHF. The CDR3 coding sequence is TGTGCCAGCAGTGAGCAGAGGGTGGGCAATTCACCCCTCCACTTT.

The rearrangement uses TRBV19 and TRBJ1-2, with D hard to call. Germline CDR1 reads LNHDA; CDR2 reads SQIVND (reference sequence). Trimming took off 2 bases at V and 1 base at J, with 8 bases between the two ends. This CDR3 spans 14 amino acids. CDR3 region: CASSIISSNYGYTF. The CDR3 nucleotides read TGTGCCAGTAGTATAATTTCCAGTAACTATGGCTACACCTTC.

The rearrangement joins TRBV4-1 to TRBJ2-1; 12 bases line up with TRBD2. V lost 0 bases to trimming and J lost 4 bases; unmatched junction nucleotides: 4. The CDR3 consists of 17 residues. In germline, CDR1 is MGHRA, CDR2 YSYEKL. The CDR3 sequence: CASSQDTLAGGYNEQFF. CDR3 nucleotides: TGCGCCAGCAGCCAAGATACACTAGCGGGGGGATACAATGAGCAGTTCTTC.

CDR3 residues: CASSTMGQGGGYTF. CDR3 coding DNA: TGTGCCAGCAGTACGATGGGACAGGGGGGGGGCTACACCTTC. V is TRBV28 and J is TRBJ1-2, with 11 bases lining up with TRBD1. This CDR3 contains 14 residues. CDR1 is MDHEN and CDR2 is SYDVKM in the germline V gene. The J segment lost 8 bases and the V segment lost 5 bases, leaving 7 bases of the junction unmatched.

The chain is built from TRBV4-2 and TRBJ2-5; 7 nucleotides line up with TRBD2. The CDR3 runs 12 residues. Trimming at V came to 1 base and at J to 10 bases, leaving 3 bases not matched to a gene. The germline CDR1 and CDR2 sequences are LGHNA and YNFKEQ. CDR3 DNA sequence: TGTGCCAGCAGCCAAGCGGGAGGACTCCAGTACTTC. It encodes CASSQAGGLQYF.

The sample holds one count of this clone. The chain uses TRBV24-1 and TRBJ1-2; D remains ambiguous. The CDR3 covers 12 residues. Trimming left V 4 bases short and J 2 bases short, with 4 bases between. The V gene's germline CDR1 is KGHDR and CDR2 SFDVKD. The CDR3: CATSEINYGYTF. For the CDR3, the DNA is TGTGCCACCAGTGAAATAAACTATGGCTACACCTTC.